The present T cell receptor beta chain was sequenced within a study of T cells after yellow fever vaccination. It was through 5'RACE template switching that TCR cDNA was made, with a universal primer site and UMIs added. TCRdb independently ran MiXCR on the 5' RACE reads; one entry per CDR3 protein. The repertoire consists of a few hundred thousand distinct CDR3 sequences, with around 5.3% occurring once and the leading ten covering around 3.3%. This clonotype came up many times. The junction departs from germline at one end; a sequencing error may be responsible. The CDR3 has 15 amino acids. The clonotype was recovered from a man between 18 and 29 years old who received the YFV17D yellow fever vaccine. The specimen was CD4+ T cells sorted from PBMCs, collected on the day of the yellow fever booster vaccination. This rearrangement joins TRBV12-3 or TRBV12-4 to TRBJ2-7; D possibly corresponds to TRBD2 (7 bases). Here the CDR3 DNA reads TGTGCCAGCAGGTCCCTTGGGGGGGCTAGAAGGCCTCCTCTCTTC. Translated: CASRSLGGARRPPLF.